This T cell receptor (beta chain) emerged from a study of T cells in Graves' hyperthyroidism and ophthalmopathy. Study findings and constraints: In blood, most of the thyroid clonotypes expanded above 0.001 were also present.

As to this clonotype: The target antigen is unknown.

RNA transcripts gave rise to amplified TCR beta CDR3 regions. An initial round of RT-PCR targeting the TCR CDR3 relied on the HTBI primer set. One entry per CDR3 protein, called by TCRdb with MiXCR from the multiplex PCR reads. The sample carries around 300,000 distinct CDR3 sequences, less than 30% recorded once. The CDR3 has 14 amino acids. V was trimmed by 0 bases and J by 5 bases, leaving 12 bases between them. Looked up from germline, CDR1 is SGHRS and CDR2 is YFSETQ. The chain links TRBV5-1 to TRBJ2-7; D unresolved. Sequencing was carried out using blood. This receptor was taken from a middle-aged man with Graves' hyperthyroidism that later progressed to Graves' ophthalmopathy. The CDR3 DNA is TGCGCCAGCAGCTTGGGGTCTAGTGTCAACGAGCAGTACTTC. Its protein is CASSLGSSVNEQYF.